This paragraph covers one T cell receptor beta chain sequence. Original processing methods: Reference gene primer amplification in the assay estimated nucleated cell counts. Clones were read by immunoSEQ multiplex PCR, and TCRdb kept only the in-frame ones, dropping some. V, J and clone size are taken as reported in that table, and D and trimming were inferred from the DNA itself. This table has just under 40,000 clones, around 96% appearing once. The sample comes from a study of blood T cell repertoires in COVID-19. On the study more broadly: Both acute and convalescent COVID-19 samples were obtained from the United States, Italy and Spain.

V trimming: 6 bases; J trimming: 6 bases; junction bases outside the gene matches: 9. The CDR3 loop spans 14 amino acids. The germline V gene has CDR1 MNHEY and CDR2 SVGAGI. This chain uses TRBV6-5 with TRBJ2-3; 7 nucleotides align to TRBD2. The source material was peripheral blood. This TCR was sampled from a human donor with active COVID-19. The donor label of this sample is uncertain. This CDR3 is CASRDGLETDTQYF. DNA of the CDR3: TGTGCCAGCAGAGATGGACTAGAGACGGATACGCAGTATTTT.